What follows are 5 T cell receptor beta chains derived from one specimen sequenced in a study of blood T cell repertoires in COVID-19. TCRdb keeps only in-frame clones here, not all; method: immunoSEQ multiplex PCR. Here the sample spans over 70,000 clones, 85% to 90% being singletons. Sample: peripheral blood. These receptors were taken from a woman aged 80 or older with active or convalescent COVID-19.

This chain joins TRBV2 and TRBJ1-2; no clear D. The CDR3 is 11 amino acids. CDR1 is SNHLY, CDR2 FYNNEI, per germline. The V end lost 8 bases, the J end lost 1 base, and 5 bases lay between the germline ends. CDR3 protein: CASEGNYGYTF. The CDR3 DNA reads as TGTGCCAGCGAGGGTAACTATGGCTACACCTTC.

As for this clone: The same CDR3 arises from other DNA sequences in this sample as well. The chain employs TRBV19 and TRBJ1-2; D is unresolved. This CDR3 is built from 12 residues. V dropped 3 bases and J dropped 4 bases, with 6 bases sitting between them. Germline V gene sequence: CDR1 LNHDA, CDR2 SQIVND (reference sequence). CDR3 loop: CASSISVYGYTF. The DNA for the CDR3 is TGTGCCAGTAGTATTTCAGTCTATGGCTACACCTTC.

This chain links TRBV19 with TRBJ2-7; D perhaps matches TRBD2 (5 bases). V was pared by 1 base and J by 1 base, with 11 bases between. Germline V gene sequence: CDR1 LNHDA, CDR2 SQIVND (reference sequence). The CDR3 is made up of 15 amino acids. The CDR3 loop is CASSIGGQPSYEQYF. The CDR3 bases are TGTGCCAGTAGTATAGGAGGGCAGCCTTCCTACGAGCAGTACTTC. The full variable domain, rest sourced from reference TRBV19 and TRBJ2-7, is DGGITQSPKYLFRKEGQNVTLSCEQNLNHDAMYWYRQDPGQGLRLIYYSQIVNDFQKGDIAEGYSVSREKKESFPLTVTSAQKNPTAFYLCASSIGGQPSYEQYFGPGTRLTVT.

This sequence joins TRBV4-2 and TRBJ1-1, with a weak D call TRBD1 (5 bases). The CDR3 covers 14 residues. Germline assignment: CDR1 LGHNA and CDR2 YNFKEQ. The V gene lost 5 bases and the J gene lost 5 bases, with 15 bases spanning the gap. Here the CDR3 reads CASSALQGYTEAFF. The CDR3, as DNA: TGTGCCAGCAGCGCACTTCAGGGCTATACTGAAGCTTTCTTT.

The chain recombines TRBV2 with TRBJ2-7, with D unresolved. The V end was cut by 4 bases, the J end by 3 bases, with 16 bases between. The CDR3 consists of 15 residues. Germline loops: CDR1 SNHLY, CDR2 FYNNEI. CDR3 residues: CASSAPGLQGYEQYF. The CDR3 nucleotides read TGTGCCAGCAGTGCACCCGGGTTGCAAGGCTACGAGCAGTACTTC. The full variable domain, with the rest looked up from reference TRBV2 and TRBJ2-7, is EPEVTQTPSHQVTQMGQEVILRCVPISNHLYFYWYRQILGQKVEFLVSFYNNEISEKSEIFDDQFSVERPDGSNFTLKIRSTKLEDSAMYFCASSAPGLQGYEQYFGPGTRLTVT.